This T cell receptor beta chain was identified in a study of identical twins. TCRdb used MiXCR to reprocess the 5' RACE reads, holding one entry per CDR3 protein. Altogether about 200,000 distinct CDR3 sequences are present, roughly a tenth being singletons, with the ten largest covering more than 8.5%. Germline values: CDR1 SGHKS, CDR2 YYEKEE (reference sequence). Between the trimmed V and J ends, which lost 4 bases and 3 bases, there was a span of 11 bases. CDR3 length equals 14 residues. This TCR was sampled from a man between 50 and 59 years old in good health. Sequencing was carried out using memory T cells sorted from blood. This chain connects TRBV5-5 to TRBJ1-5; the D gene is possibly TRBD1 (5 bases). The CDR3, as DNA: TGTGCCAGCAGCCCTGGACAAGTCAATCAGCCCCAGCATTTT. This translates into CASSPGQVNQPQHF.